This record looks at one T cell receptor beta chain sequence and its context. Antigen unknown. A junction boundary mismatches the germline segment, possibly from a read error. These data come from a study of post-analysis software for immune sequencing data. Study-wide findings and caveats: Among 4 or 5 TRBV segments more frequent in patients than controls were TRBV5-6, TRBV5-1 and TRBV20-1.

TCR beta cDNA libraries included unique molecular identifiers. TCRdb fed the PCR reads into MiXCR, producing one record per CDR3 protein. The sample lists hundreds of thousands of distinct CDR3 sequences, roughly two fifths occurring once. Per germline, CDR1 SEHNR and CDR2 FQNEAQ (reference sequence). The CDR3 consists of 13 residues. The chain links TRBV7-9 to TRBJ2-5; D uncertain. The specimen was blood. The sequence was collected from a girl between 5 and 17 years old with multiple sclerosis. Here the CDR3 reads CVSSLDTQETQYF. The CDR3 region has the DNA TGTGTCAGCAGCTTAGACACACAAGAGACCCAGTACTTC.